This T cell receptor beta chain emerged from a study of blood T cell repertoires in COVID-19 (dated by TCRdb to between 2020 and 2021). For context, the study as a whole: Samples from collaborators originated in the United States, Italy and Spain and spanned both the acute and convalescent phases of COVID-19. Nearly every sample came with metadata listing a de-identified subject ID, COVID-19 status, age in years and sex. Where available, HLA class I and class II types were obtained from metadata supplied by the sample provider rather than from assay-based typing. The samples were drawn from the first 160 participants of the ongoing ImmuneRACE study and from 1,200 or so subjects provided by 6 global collaborators. The prospective study material was composed of cDNA or gDNA derived from T cells, B-cell-depleted T cells, or PBMCs. Subjects who had been exposed to COVID-19, were actively infected with it, or had recovered from it provided the deeply sampled blood TCRbeta repertoires that made up the dataset. The repertoires were released in a freely available public database intended as a resource for research on the immune response to SARS-CoV-2. Overall study results and their limits: The quantity of clinical and demographic metadata differed by source and by participant and was supplied without curation.

As concerns this clone: Its target antigen remains unknown. No base quality information exists; no much larger clone differs at one position.

In the prospective study, participants were about 18 to 89 years old, resided in about two dozen geographic areas of the United States, and were enrolled through a virtual design. To assign participants to cohorts, the prospective study relied on clinical history that participants themselves reported in a screening survey and a study questionnaire. ImmuneRACE Cohort 3 recovered participants were defined by two consecutive negative NP/OP PCR tests, healthcare professional clearance, or symptom resolution. In the prospective study, whole blood, serum and a nasopharyngeal or oropharyngeal swab were collected from each participant by mobile phlebotomists. Over a roughly 2-month period, participants in the prospective study had the option of providing additional blood draws and questionnaires. Before DNA extraction, blood samples from the prospective study were shipped at room temperature or frozen.

TCRbeta CDR3 regions were amplified from genomic DNA using the immunoSEQ Assay, a bias-controlled multiplex PCR. Regarding the original processing steps: The number of nucleated cells in each sample was estimated from the amplification of reference gene primers within the assay. To quantify the absolute abundance of each unique TCRbeta CDR3 rearrangement, sequence reads were collapsed and filtered. Productive Simpson clonality was computed per sample as the square root of Simpson's diversity index over productive rearrangements. The table was pulled from immuneACCESS by TCRdb, which kept in-frame rearrangements only. Such tables lose some clones; where checked, under half of the loss comes from unresolved V genes, and the rest has no known cause. Clone size and V and J calls were adopted from that table, with D and trimming inferred from the DNA. In this sample the table shows about 330,000 clones, nearly 90% of which occur a single time. Approximately 5% of the sample lies in the top ten.

This receptor was taken from a woman in her thirties who had recovered from COVID-19. The sequenced sample was PBMCs or T cells enriched from blood (not recorded which).

The CDR3 region reads CASEGQAYQETQYF. The nucleotide sequence is given as TGTGCCAGCGAGGGACAGGCGTACCAAGAGACCCAGTACTTC. Here the chain combines TRBV2 and TRBJ2-5; TRBD1 aligns with 8 central bases. Trimming removed 8 bases from V and 0 bases from J; the gene matches leave 5 bases unexplained. The germline V gene sets CDR1 to SNHLY and CDR2 to FYNNEI. The CDR3 contains 14 residues, cysteine and phenylalanine counted. Here the CDR3 DNA is all that survives: 42 bases in frame from base 1.